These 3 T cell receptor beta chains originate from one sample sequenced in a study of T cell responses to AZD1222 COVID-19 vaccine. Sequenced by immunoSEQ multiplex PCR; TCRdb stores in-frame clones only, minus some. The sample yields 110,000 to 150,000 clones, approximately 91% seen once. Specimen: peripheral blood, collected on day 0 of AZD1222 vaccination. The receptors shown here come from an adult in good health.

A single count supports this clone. In DNA, the CDR3 is TGTGCCATCAGTGATCGACAGACGAACACTGAAGCTTTCTTT. It specifies CAISDRQTNTEAFF. V and J are TRBV10-3 and TRBJ1-1, with D perhaps matching TRBD1 (5 bases). The CDR3 is 14 residues long. Germline V lookup: CDR1 ENHRY, CDR2 SYGVKD. V lost 3 bases and J 1 base, leaving 9 bases between the germline ends.

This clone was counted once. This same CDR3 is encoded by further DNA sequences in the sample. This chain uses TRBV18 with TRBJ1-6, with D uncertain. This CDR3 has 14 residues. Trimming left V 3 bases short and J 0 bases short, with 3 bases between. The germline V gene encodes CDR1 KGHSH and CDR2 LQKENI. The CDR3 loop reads CASSPSSYNSPLHF. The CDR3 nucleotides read TGTGCCAGCTCACCGAGCTCCTATAATTCACCCCTCCACTTT.

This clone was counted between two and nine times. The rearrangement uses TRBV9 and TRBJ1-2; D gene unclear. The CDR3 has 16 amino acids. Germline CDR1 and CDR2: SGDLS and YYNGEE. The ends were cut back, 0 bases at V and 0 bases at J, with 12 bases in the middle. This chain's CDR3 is CASSVGPGGSNYGYTF. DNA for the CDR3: TGTGCCAGCAGCGTAGGACCCGGTGGCTCTAACTATGGCTACACCTTC.